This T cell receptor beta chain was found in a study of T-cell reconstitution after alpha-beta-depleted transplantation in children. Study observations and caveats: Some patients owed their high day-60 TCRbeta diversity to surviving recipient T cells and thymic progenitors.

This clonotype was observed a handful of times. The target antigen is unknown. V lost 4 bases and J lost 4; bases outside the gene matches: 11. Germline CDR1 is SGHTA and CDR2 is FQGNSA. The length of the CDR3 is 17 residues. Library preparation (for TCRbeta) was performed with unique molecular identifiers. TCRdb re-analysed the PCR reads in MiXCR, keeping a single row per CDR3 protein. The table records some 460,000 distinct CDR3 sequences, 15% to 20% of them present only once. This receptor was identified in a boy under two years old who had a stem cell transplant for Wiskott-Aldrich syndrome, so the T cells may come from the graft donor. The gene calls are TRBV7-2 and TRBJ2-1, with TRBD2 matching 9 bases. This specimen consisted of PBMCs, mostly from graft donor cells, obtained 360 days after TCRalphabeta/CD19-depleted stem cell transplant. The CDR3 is CASSSPLGGGAYNEQFF. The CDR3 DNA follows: TGTGCCAGCAGCTCCCCGTTGGGCGGGGGGGCTTACAATGAGCAGTTCTTC. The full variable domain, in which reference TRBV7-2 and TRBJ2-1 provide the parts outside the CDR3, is GAGVSQSPSNKVTEKGKDVELRCDPISGHTALYWYRQSLGQGLEFLIYFQGNSAPDKSGLPSDRFSAERTGGSVSTLTIQRTQQEDSAVYLCASSSPLGGGAYNEQFFGPGTRLTVL.